Sequencing of this T cell receptor (beta chain) was carried out in a study of TIL therapy for anti-PD-1-resistant metastatic lung cancer. About the study: Progressing patients received lymphodepletion, expanded TIL infusion and IL-2. Regarding the study as a whole: This highly selected cohort may not generalize to typical lung cancer patients.

Sequencing used immunoSEQ v3. The method was immunoSEQ multiplex PCR; TCRdb's version includes in-frame clones alone and lacks a portion of them. The sample has under 70,000 clones; less than 75% are singletons. With regard to this clone: Antigen: not known.

Sample time point: pre-treatment sample, taken before nivolumab and TIL therapy. Enrollment ran from October 2017 to early 2020. Trimming removed 2 bases from V and 5 bases from J; junction bases left unmatched: 5. Germline lookup yields CDR1 SGHNT and CDR2 YYREEE (reference sequence). This CDR3 is built from 15 residues. The sequencing used blood, collected at baseline. The TCR comes from a person aged 25-85 years with non-small cell lung cancer. The V call is TRBV5-4, the J call TRBJ2-7; 12 bases line up with TRBD2. CDR3 protein: CASSLPSGGADEQYF. The CDR3 nucleotides read TGTGCCAGCAGCTTACCTAGCGGGGGGGCCGACGAGCAGTACTTC.